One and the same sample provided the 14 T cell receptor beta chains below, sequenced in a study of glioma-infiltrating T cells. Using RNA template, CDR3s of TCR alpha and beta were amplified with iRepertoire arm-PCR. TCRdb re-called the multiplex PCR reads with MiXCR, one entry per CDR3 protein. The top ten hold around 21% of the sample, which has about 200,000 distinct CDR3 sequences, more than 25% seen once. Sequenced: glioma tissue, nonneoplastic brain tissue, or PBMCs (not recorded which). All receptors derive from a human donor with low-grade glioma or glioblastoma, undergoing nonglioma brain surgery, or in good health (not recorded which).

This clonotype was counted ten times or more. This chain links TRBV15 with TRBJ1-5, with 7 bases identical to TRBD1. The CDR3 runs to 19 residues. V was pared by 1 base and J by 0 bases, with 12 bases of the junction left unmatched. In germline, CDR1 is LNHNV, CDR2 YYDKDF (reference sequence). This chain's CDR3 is CATSRALFTGVYSNQPQHF. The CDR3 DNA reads TGTGCCACCAGCAGAGCCCTTTTTACAGGGGTTTATAGCAATCAGCCCCAGCATTTT.

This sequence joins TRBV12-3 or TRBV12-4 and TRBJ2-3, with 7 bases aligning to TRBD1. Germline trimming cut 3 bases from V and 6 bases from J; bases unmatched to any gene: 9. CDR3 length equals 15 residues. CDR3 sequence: CASSFNDRARDTQYF. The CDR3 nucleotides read TGTGCCAGCAGTTTTAATGACAGGGCCCGGGATACGCAGTATTTT.

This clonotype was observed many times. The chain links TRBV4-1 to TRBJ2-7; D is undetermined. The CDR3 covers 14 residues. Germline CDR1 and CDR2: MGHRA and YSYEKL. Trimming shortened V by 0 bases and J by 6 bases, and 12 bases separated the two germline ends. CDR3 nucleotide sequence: TGCGCCAGCAGCCAAGAATACCTAGTCGGCGAGCAGTACTTC. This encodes CASSQEYLVGEQYF.

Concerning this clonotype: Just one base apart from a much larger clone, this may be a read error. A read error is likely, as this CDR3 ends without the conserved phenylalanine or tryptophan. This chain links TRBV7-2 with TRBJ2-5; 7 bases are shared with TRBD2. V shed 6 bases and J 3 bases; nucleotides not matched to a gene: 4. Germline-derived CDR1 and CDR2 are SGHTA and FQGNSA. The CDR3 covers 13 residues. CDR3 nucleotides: TGTGCCAGCAGATTTGGGGGGGAAGAGACCCAGTACTTA. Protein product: CASRFGGEETQYL.

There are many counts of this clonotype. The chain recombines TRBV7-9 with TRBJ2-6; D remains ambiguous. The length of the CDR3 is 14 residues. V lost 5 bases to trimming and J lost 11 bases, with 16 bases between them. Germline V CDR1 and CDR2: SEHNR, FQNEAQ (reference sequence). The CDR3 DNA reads TGTGCCAGCAGCCCTGTGACGGGTCGCGACGTCCTGACTTTC. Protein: CASSPVTGRDVLTF.

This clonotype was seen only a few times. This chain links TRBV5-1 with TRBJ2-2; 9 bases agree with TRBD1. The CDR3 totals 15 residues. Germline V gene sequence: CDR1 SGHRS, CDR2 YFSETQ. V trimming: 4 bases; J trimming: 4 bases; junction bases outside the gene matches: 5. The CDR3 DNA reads TGCGCCAGCAGCGTCGGACAGGGGACCACCGGGGAGCTGTTTTTT. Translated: CASSVGQGTTGELFF. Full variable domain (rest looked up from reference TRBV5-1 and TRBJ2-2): KAGVTQTPRYLIKTRGQQVTLSCSPISGHRSVSWYQQTPGQGLQFLFEYFSETQRNKGNFPGRFSGRQFSNSRSEMNVSTLELGDSALYLCASSVGQGTTGELFFGEGSRLTVL.

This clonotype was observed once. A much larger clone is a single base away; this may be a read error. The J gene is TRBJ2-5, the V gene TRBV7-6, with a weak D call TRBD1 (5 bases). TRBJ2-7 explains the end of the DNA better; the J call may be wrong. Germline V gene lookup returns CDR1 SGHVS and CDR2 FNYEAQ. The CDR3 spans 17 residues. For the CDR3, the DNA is TGTGCCAGCCCCCTGGTGGGTAGAGGCAGGGCGGCCTACGAGCAGTACTTC. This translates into CASPLVGRGRAAYEQYF.

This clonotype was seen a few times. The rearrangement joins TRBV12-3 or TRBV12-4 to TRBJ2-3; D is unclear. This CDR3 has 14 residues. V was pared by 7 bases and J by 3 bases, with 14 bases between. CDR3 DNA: TGTGCCAGCACCCGTCAGGCTTCAACAGATACGCAGTATTTT. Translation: CASTRQASTDTQYF.

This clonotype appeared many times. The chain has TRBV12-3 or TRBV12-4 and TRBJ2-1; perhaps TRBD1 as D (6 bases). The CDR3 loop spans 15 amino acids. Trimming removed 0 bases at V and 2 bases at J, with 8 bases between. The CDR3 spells CASSLAHRAYNEQFF. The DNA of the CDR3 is TGTGCCAGCAGTTTAGCCCACAGGGCCTACAATGAGCAGTTCTTC.

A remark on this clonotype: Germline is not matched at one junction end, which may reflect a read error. The CDR3 spells CASSWTGDETQYF. CDR3 nucleotides: TGTGCCAGCAGCTGGACAGGGGATGAGACCCAGTACTTT. The chain links TRBV5-5 to TRBJ2-5; 9 bases fit TRBD1. Germline V gene data show CDR1 as SGHKS and CDR2 as YYEKEE (reference sequence). The length of the CDR3 is 13 residues.

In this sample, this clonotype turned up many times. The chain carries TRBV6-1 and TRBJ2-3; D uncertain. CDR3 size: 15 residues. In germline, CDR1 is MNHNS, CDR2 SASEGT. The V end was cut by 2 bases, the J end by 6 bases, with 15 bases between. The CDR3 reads CASSEQHGPWDTQYF. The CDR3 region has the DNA TGTGCCAGCAGTGAACAACACGGACCGTGGGATACGCAGTATTTT.

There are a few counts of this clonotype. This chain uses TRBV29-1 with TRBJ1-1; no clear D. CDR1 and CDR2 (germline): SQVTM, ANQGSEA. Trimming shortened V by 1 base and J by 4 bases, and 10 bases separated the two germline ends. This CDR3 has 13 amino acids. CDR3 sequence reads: CSVEVSAITEAFF. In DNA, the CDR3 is TGCAGCGTTGAAGTATCCGCAATCACTGAAGCTTTCTTT.

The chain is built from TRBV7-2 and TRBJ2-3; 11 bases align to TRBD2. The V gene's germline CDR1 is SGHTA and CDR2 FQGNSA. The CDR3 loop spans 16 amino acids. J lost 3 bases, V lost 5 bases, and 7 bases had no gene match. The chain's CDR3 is CASSPRLAGITDTQYF. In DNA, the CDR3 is TGTGCCAGCAGCCCCCGACTAGCGGGAATTACAGATACGCAGTATTTT.

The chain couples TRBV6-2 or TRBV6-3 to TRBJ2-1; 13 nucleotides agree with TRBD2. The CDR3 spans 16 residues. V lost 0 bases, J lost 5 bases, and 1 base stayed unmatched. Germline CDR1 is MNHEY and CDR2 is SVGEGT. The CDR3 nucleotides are TGTGCCAGCAGTTACTCAACTAGCGGGAGGGACAATGAGCAGTTCTTC. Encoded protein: CASSYSTSGRDNEQFF.